One sample yielded the 30 T cell receptor beta chains listed below, sequenced in a study of T-cell reconstitution after alpha-beta-depleted transplantation in children. Unique molecular identifiers were incorporated when the TCRbeta library was constructed. From the PCR reads, TCRdb called clonotypes with MiXCR, one entry per CDR3 protein. The data contain around 580,000 distinct CDR3 sequences, over 20% of them singletons. This specimen was PBMCs, taken before TCRalphabeta/CD19-depleted stem cell transplant. The receptors derive from a boy in the first two years of life with Wiskott-Aldrich syndrome, due to receive a stem cell transplant.

This chain joins TRBV12-3 or TRBV12-4 and TRBJ2-1, with 9 positions matching TRBD1. There are 16 residues in the CDR3. V trimming: 6 bases; J trimming: 4 bases; junction bases outside the gene matches: 10. Written as DNA, the CDR3 is TGTGCCAGCAGAGATGACAGGGGGTTAAGGTACAATGAGCAGTTCTTC. Protein: CASRDDRGLRYNEQFF.

This chain joins TRBV4-1 and TRBJ2-1, with 12 bases aligning to TRBD2. This CDR3 has 19 amino acids. Trimming cost V 1 base and J 6 bases; bases outside gene matches: 13. CDR1 is MGHRA and CDR2 is YSYEKL in the germline V gene. As DNA, the CDR3 is TGCGCCAGCAGCCAAGTACCGGGTTTCGAACTAGCGGGAGGCAATGAGCAGTTCTTC. Translation: CASSQVPGFELAGGNEQFF.

This clonotype has more than one count but fewer than ten. The gene calls are TRBV28 and TRBJ1-5, with 9 bases aligning to TRBD1. Germline V gene data show CDR1 as MDHEN and CDR2 as SYDVKM. The length of the CDR3 is 15 residues. The junction had 5 bases not matched to a gene; V was cut back by 6 bases and J by 2 bases. CDR3: CASRGQGKGNQPQHF. For the CDR3, the DNA is TGTGCCAGCAGGGGACAGGGAAAGGGCAATCAGCCCCAGCATTTT.

The chain recombines TRBV4-1 with TRBJ2-7, with D maybe TRBD2 (5 bases). The V end was cut by 1 base, the J end by 9 bases, with 7 bases between. Germline V gene lookup returns CDR1 MGHRA and CDR2 YSYEKL. This CDR3 is 11 amino acids long. DNA of the CDR3: TGCGCCAGCAGCCAAGGGACTTGGCAGTACTTC. It encodes CASSQGTWQYF.

This chain's CDR3 is CASSDRGWEETQYF. The CDR3 nucleotides read TGTGCCAGCAGTGACAGGGGATGGGAAGAGACCCAGTACTTC. The chain carries TRBV12-3 or TRBV12-4 and TRBJ2-5, with 8 bases matching TRBD1. The V and J ends lost 5 bases and 3 bases, in that order; junction bases with no gene match: 5. The CDR3 is 14 residues long.

This clonotype was detected only once. This sequence joins TRBV28 and TRBJ2-3; 7 nucleotides agree with TRBD2. The CDR3 consists of 14 residues. The germline CDR1 and CDR2 sequences are MDHEN and SYDVKM. With 7 bases clipped from V and 4 bases from J, the junction kept 8 bases outside the gene matches. The DNA of the CDR3 is TGTGCCAGCATTCGCGGGAGTGGGTCAGATACGCAGTATTTT. It yields the protein CASIRGSGSDTQYF.

This clonotype was picked up a small number of times. J is TRBJ1-1 and V is TRBV5-6; no firm D call. The V end was cut by 3 bases, the J end by 8 bases, with 8 bases between. Germline lookup yields CDR1 SGHDT and CDR2 YYEEEE. The CDR3 extends over 11 amino acids. The CDR3 loop reads CASSSVTEAFF. CDR3 bases: TGTGCCAGCAGCTCCGTCACGGAAGCTTTCTTT. Full variable domain (missing parts from reference TRBV5-6 and TRBJ1-1): DAGVTQSPTHLIKTRGQQVTLRCSPKSGHDTVSWYQQALGQGPQFIFQYYEEEERQRGNFPDRFSGHQFPNYSSELNVNALLLGDSALYLCASSSVTEAFFGQGTRLTVV.

The chain couples TRBV5-1 to TRBJ2-4; possibly TRBD1 for D (6 bases). CDR1 is SGHRS, CDR2 YFSETQ, per germline. The CDR3 runs to 15 residues. V shed 5 bases and J shed 0 bases, with 12 bases lying between them. The CDR3 nucleotides read TGCGCCAGCAGGCCGACAGGTCTAGCCAAAAACATTCAGTACTTC. It yields the protein CASRPTGLAKNIQYF.

The J gene is TRBJ2-3, the V gene TRBV5-4; 8 bases map to TRBD2. V was pared by 9 bases and J by 1 base, with 13 bases of the junction left unmatched. The CDR3 runs 16 residues. Looked up from germline, CDR1 is SGHNT and CDR2 is YYREEE (reference sequence). CDR3 loop: CATTVPGGAGTDTQYF. The CDR3 DNA sequence: TGTGCCACTACCGTACCGGGAGGGGCGGGCACAGATACGCAGTATTTT.

The V call is TRBV7-8, the J call TRBJ2-1; no clear D gene. Germline-derived CDR1 and CDR2 are SGHVS and FQNEAQ. There are 15 residues in the CDR3. Trimming shortened V by 3 bases and J by 3 bases, and 12 bases separated the two germline ends. The CDR3 DNA follows: TGTGCCAGCAGCTTGAGTCCCAGCTACTACAATGAGCAGTTCTTC. Encoded protein: CASSLSPSYYNEQFF.

This clonotype has a handful of counts. This chain connects TRBV10-2 to TRBJ1-2; D call uncertain. The CDR3 is 11 amino acids. V was shortened by 2 bases and J by 5 bases, with 3 bases between the two germline ends. The germline V gene encodes CDR1 WSHSY and CDR2 SAAADI. For the CDR3, the DNA is TGCGCCAGCAGTGAGGGGTATGGCTACACCTTC. Translation: CASSEGYGYTF.

This clonotype was seen only a few times. CDR3 sequence: CAISESGQGSNEQFF. In DNA form, the CDR3 reads TGTGCCATCAGTGAGTCGGGACAGGGTAGTAATGAGCAGTTCTTC. The J gene is TRBJ2-1, the V gene TRBV10-3; 9 nucleotides match TRBD1. Trimming cost V 0 bases and J 7 bases; bases outside gene matches: 4. The CDR3 sequence is 15 residues long. Germline assignment: CDR1 ENHRY and CDR2 SYGVKD.

V is TRBV20-1 and J is TRBJ2-5; D is perhaps TRBD2 (5 bases). Germline lookup yields CDR1 DFQATT and CDR2 SNEGSKA (reference sequence). This CDR3 region has 16 residues. Trimming shortened V by 3 bases and J by 0 bases, and 17 bases separated the two germline ends. CDR3 DNA: TGCAGTGCTAGTGGCGGGTTTCGGCGGTACCAAGAGACCCAGTACTTC. It yields the protein CSASGGFRRYQETQYF.

J is TRBJ2-2 and V is TRBV19; 7 bases fit TRBD2. V was pared by 8 bases and J by 4 bases, with 10 bases of the junction left unmatched. CDR1 LNHDA and CDR2 SQIVND come from the germline V gene (reference sequence). This CDR3 has 15 amino acids. The CDR3 region is CASRYRLARTGELFF. CDR3 DNA: TGTGCCAGTCGATATCGACTAGCCCGCACCGGGGAGCTGTTTTTT.

The J gene is TRBJ2-1, the V gene TRBV5-1, with 13 bases that match TRBD2. Germline trimming cut 4 bases from V and 1 base from J; bases unmatched to any gene: 5. The CDR3 is 17 amino acids. Germline CDR1 SGHRS, CDR2 YFSETQ. This chain's CDR3 is CASSPGTSGVSYNEQFF. The DNA of the CDR3 is TGCGCCAGCAGCCCCGGGACTAGCGGGGTATCCTACAATGAGCAGTTCTTC.

The rearrangement uses TRBV12-3 or TRBV12-4 and TRBJ1-3, with D possibly being TRBD1 (5 bases). V was cut by 1 base and J by 2 bases, with 9 bases left in between. This CDR3 spans 15 amino acids. In DNA, the CDR3 is TGTGCCAGCAGTTTAGATCGGGGGACTGGAAACACCATATATTTT. Protein: CASSLDRGTGNTIYF.

This rearrangement joins TRBV12-3 or TRBV12-4 to TRBJ1-2, with D possibly being TRBD1 (6 bases). The CDR3 has 15 residues. V was trimmed by 4 bases and J by 3 bases, leaving 15 bases between them. CDR3 in amino acids: CASSSAGKGDYGYTF. The CDR3 bases are TGTGCCAGCAGTTCCGCAGGGAAGGGGGACTATGGCTACACCTTC.

This rearrangement joins TRBV29-1 to TRBJ2-2, with D perhaps matching TRBD1 (5 bases). Germline V gene data show CDR1 as SQVTM and CDR2 as ANQGSEA. This CDR3 spans 14 amino acids. V was trimmed by 7 bases and J by 2 bases, leaving 14 bases between them. The CDR3 coding sequence is TGCAGCGCGGAGAGACAGCGTAACACCGGGGAGCTGTTTTTT. This translates into CSAERQRNTGELFF.

The rearrangement links TRBV20-1 to TRBJ2-3, with 9 bases aligning to TRBD1. Germline trimming cut 3 bases from V and 1 base from J; bases unmatched to any gene: 11. The CDR3 is 17 amino acids. Germline CDR1 is DFQATT and CDR2 is SNEGSKA (reference sequence). For the CDR3, the DNA is TGCAGTGCTAGGGGGGCCGGGACAGGGACCGGCACAGATACGCAGTATTTT. This codes for CSARGAGTGTGTDTQYF.

The J gene is TRBJ1-1, the V gene TRBV7-2; D remains ambiguous. V lost 3 bases and J lost 4, with 15 bases in between. CDR1 is SGHTA and CDR2 is FQGNSA in the germline V gene. The CDR3 has 15 residues. In DNA, the CDR3 is TGTGCCAGCAGCTTGCTTCACAGCGGGTCCACTGAAGCTTTCTTT. It encodes CASSLLHSGSTEAFF.

This clonotype occurred a few times. The CDR3 spells CASSLFPDTQYF. In DNA, the CDR3 is TGTGCCAGCAGTTTATTTCCAGATACGCAGTATTTT. V usage is TRBV28 and J usage is TRBJ2-3; D unresolved. V lost 1 base and J 4 bases, leaving 3 bases between the germline ends. There are 12 residues in the CDR3. The germline CDR1 and CDR2 sequences are MDHEN and SYDVKM.

This clonotype came up a few times. The rearrangement links TRBV7-2 to TRBJ2-1; TRBD2 agrees at 9 bases. The trim removed 5 bases at V and 4 bases at J, leaving 9 bases unmatched. Germline lookup yields CDR1 SGHTA and CDR2 FQGNSA. The CDR3 is 16 amino acids. The CDR3 DNA reads as TGTGCCAGCAGCCCTATAGCGGGAGTCCCTTACAATGAGCAGTTCTTC. Translated: CASSPIAGVPYNEQFF.

This clonotype was found a few times. The chain has TRBV29-1 and TRBJ2-1, with 8 bases that match TRBD2. Germline V lookup: CDR1 SQVTM, CDR2 ANQGSEA. The CDR3 contains 14 residues. The V segment lost 6 bases and the J segment 2 bases; nucleotides outside the gene matches: 6. CDR3 in amino acids: CSVTRSGAYNEQFF. The CDR3 nucleotides read TGCAGCGTGACCCGTAGCGGGGCCTACAATGAGCAGTTCTTC.

V gene TRBV5-1 combines with J gene TRBJ2-7; tentative D call: TRBD2 (6 bases). The length of the CDR3 is 15 residues. Germline V gives CDR1 SGHRS, CDR2 YFSETQ. Trimming took off 4 bases at V and 2 bases at J, with 16 bases between the two ends. The CDR3 here is CASSPKGTLTYEQYF. Here the CDR3 DNA reads TGCGCCAGCAGCCCGAAGGGGACTTTGACCTACGAGCAGTACTTC. The full variable domain, in which reference TRBV5-1 and TRBJ2-7 provide the parts outside the CDR3, is KAGVTQTPRYLIKTRGQQVTLSCSPISGHRSVSWYQQTPGQGLQFLFEYFSETQRNKGNFPGRFSGRQFSNSRSEMNVSTLELGDSALYLCASSPKGTLTYEQYFGPGTRLTVT.

The J gene is TRBJ2-1, the V gene TRBV12-3 or TRBV12-4, with 10 bases identical to TRBD2. The CDR3 is 15 amino acids. V lost 6 bases to trimming and J lost 5 bases; unmatched junction nucleotides: 7. The CDR3 nucleotides read TGTGCCAGCAGAGCCGGGACTAGCGCACACAATGAGCAGTTCTTC. Translating it yields CASRAGTSAHNEQFF.

This chain uses TRBV29-1 with TRBJ2-5, with TRBD2 matching over 10 bases. This CDR3 has 14 amino acids. Germline CDR1 SQVTM, CDR2 ANQGSEA. The trim removed 2 bases at V and 6 bases at J, leaving 6 bases unmatched. The chain's CDR3 is CSVESSGRWKTQYF. In DNA, the CDR3 is TGCAGCGTTGAAAGTAGCGGGAGGTGGAAGACCCAGTACTTC.

This clonotype has just a few counts. The genes are TRBV7-8 and TRBJ1-5, with 8 bases fitting TRBD1. CDR3 size: 16 residues. Germline CDR1 and CDR2: SGHVS and FQNEAQ. V trimming: 5 bases; J trimming: 7 bases; junction bases outside the gene matches: 13. CDR3 coding DNA: TGTGCCAGCAGCACAGGACAGGGATCCCTAGAGCAGCCCCAGCATTTT. Translating gives CASSTGQGSLEQPQHF.

This rearrangement joins TRBV28 to TRBJ2-7, with D uncertain. V was pared by 3 bases and J by 5 bases, with 8 bases between. Looked up from germline, CDR1 is MDHEN and CDR2 is SYDVKM. This CDR3 region has 12 residues. This CDR3 is CASSFPRNEQYF. CDR3 nucleotide sequence: TGTGCCAGCAGTTTTCCCAGAAACGAGCAGTACTTC.

The sample holds a few counts of this clonotype. This sequence joins TRBV2 and TRBJ2-1; D is unclear. CDR3 length: 11 amino acids. From germline, CDR1 is SNHLY and CDR2 FYNNEI. V was pared by 6 bases and J by 9 bases, with 9 bases between. The CDR3 reads CASRQTGEQFF. DNA of the CDR3: TGTGCCAGCAGACAAACCGGTGAGCAGTTCTTC.

This clonotype was counted only a few times. V gene TRBV20-1 combines with J gene TRBJ1-1; no clear D. Germline lookup yields CDR1 DFQATT and CDR2 SNEGSKA (reference sequence). The germline V and J ends were trimmed by 0 bases and 5 bases, with 10 bases remaining between them. CDR3 size: 13 residues. CDR3 protein: CSARDLGETEAFF. In DNA form, the CDR3 reads TGCAGTGCTAGAGATTTGGGAGAGACTGAAGCTTTCTTT.